In this sample, the clone carrying this T cell receptor beta chain turned up many times. Its antigen is undetermined. The data originate from a study of T-cell memory formation after mild COVID-19. Findings and limits, study-wide: Clones that contracted from day 15 to 85 had balanced CD4/CD8; later expanders were CD4+ biased.

V was trimmed by 5 bases and J by 4 bases, leaving 17 bases between them. The CDR3 has 15 amino acids. CDR1 is SEHNR and CDR2 is FQNEAQ in the germline V gene (reference sequence). TCRdb re-analysed the 5' RACE reads in MiXCR, keeping a single row per CDR3 protein. The sample shows some 290,000 distinct CDR3 sequences, about 17% of them seen only once. The chain recombines TRBV7-9 with TRBJ2-5; possibly TRBD2 for D (6 bases). The sequence derives from a young man who had mild COVID-19 (a few samples of this study predate the infection). Cell type and time point are not known. Sequencing input: PBMCs or a T cell subset sorted from them (not recorded which). As DNA, the CDR3 is TGTGCCAGCAGCGCCCGGGAGAGGCTCGGAGAGACCCAGTACTTC. Translating gives CASSARERLGETQYF. The variable domain in full, completed from reference TRBV7-9 and TRBJ2-5, reads DTGVSQNPRHKITKRGQNVTFRCDPISEHNRLYWYRQTLGQGPEFLTYFQNEAQLEKSRLLSDRFSAERPKGSFSTLEIQRTEQGDSAMYLCASSARERLGETQYFGPGTRLLVL.